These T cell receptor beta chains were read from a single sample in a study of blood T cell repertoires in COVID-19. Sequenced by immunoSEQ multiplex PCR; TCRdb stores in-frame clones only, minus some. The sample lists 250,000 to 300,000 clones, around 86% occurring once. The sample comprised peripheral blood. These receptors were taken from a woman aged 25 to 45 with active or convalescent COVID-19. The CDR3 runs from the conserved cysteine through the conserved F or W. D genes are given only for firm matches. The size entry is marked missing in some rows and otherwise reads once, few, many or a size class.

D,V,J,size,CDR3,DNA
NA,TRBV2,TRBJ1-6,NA,CASSGDPEGSPLHF,TGTGCCAGCAGTGGCGACCCGGAGGGGTCACCCCTCCACTTT
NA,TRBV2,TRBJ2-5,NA,CASRERYGGLRETQYF,TGTGCCAGCAGGGAACGATACGGGGGATTGAGGGAGACCCAGTACTTC
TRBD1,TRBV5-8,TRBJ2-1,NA,CASSSQGAGYNEQFF,TGTGCCAGCAGCTCACAGGGGGCCGGCTACAATGAGCAGTTCTTC
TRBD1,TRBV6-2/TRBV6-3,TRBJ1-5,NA,CASSPQTGGSNQPQHF,TGTGCCAGCAGCCCCCAGACAGGGGGAAGCAATCAGCCCCAGCATTTT
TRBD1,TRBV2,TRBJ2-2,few,CASGRQGVTGELFF,TGTGCCTCGGGGCGACAGGGGGTCACCGGGGAGCTGTTTTTT
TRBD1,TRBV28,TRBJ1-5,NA,CASIWGTANQPQHF,TGTGCCAGCATCTGGGGGACAGCCAATCAGCCCCAGCATTTT
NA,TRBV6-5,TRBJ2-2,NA,CASSYARAPDTGELFF,TGTGCCAGCAGTTACGCGCGCGCGCCGGACACCGGGGAGCTGTTTTTT
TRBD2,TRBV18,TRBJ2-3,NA,CASSPRRGGETDTQYF,TGTGCCAGCTCACCACGTCGCGGGGGGGAGACAGATACGCAGTATTTT
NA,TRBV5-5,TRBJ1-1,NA,CASSLVGPNTEAFF,TGTGCCAGCAGCTTGGTTGGCCCTAACACTGAAGCTTTCTTT
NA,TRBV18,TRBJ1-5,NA,CASSPSANQPQHF,TGTGCCAGCTCACCGAGCGCTAATCAGCCCCAGCATTTT
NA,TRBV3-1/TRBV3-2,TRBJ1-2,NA,CASTQGSRMNGYTF,TGTGCCAGCACCCAGGGCTCCCGAATGAATGGCTACACCTTC
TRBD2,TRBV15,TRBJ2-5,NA,CATSRGSGRGGGETQYF,TGTGCCACCAGCAGGGGCTCTGGGCGCGGGGGAGGGGAGACCCAGTACTTC
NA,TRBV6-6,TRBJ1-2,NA,CASSLDYGYTF,TGTGCCAGCAGTTTAGACTATGGCTACACCTTC
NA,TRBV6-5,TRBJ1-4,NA,CASSYRSNEKLFF,TGTGCCAGCAGTTACCGTTCTAATGAAAAACTGTTTTTT
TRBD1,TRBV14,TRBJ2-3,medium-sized,CASSQVTTGGQYF,TGTGCCAGCAGCCAAGTTACGACAGGGGGTCAGTATTTT
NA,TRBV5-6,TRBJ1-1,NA,CASSERTPGSAFF,TGTGCCAGCAGCGAGCGGACTCCCGGGTCAGCTTTCTTT
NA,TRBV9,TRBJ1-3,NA,CASSNRVSGNTIYF,TGTGCCAGCAGCAACAGGGTCTCTGGAAACACCATATATTTT
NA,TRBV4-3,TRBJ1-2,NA,CASSHEAGYGYTF,TGCGCCAGCAGCCATGAGGCTGGCTATGGCTACACCTTC
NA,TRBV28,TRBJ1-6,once,CASSPSLDNSPLHF,TGTGCCAGCAGTCCGAGTCTAGATAATTCACCCCTCCACTTT
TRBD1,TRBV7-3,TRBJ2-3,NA,CASSLSRGRRSDTQYF,TGTGCCAGCAGCTTATCCAGGGGGCGGCGCTCAGATACGCAGTATTTT
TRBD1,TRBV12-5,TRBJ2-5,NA,CASGSDRMQTQYF,TGTGCTAGTGGTTCGGACAGGATGCAGACCCAGTACTTC
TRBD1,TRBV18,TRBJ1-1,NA,CASSPMDRGFNTEAFF,TGTGCCAGCTCACCTATGGACAGGGGATTTAACACTGAAGCTTTCTTT
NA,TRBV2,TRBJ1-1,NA,CASKWGQNTEAFF,TGTGCCAGCAAATGGGGACAGAACACTGAAGCTTTCTTT
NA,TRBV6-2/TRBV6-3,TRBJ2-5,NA,CASSYRERETQYF,TGTGCCAGCAGTTACAGGGAGAGAGAGACCCAGTACTTC
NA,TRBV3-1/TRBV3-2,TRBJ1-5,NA,CASSPQGGGQPQHF,TGTGCCAGCAGCCCGCAGGGCGGTGGCCAGCCCCAGCATTTT
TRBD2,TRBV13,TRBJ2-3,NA,CASSLGVAGGTSSTDTQYF,TGTGCCAGCAGCTTAGGGGTAGCGGGGGGCACTTCTAGCACAGATACGCAGTATTTT
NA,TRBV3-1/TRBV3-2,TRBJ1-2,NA,CASSQEAQAYGYTF,TGTGCCAGCAGCCAAGAAGCCCAAGCGTATGGCTACACCTTC
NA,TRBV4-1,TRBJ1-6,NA,CASSHPPGSSYNSPLHF,TGCGCCAGCAGCCACCCGCCCGGGAGCTCCTATAATTCACCCCTCCACTTT
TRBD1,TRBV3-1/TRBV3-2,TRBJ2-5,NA,CASSLGTGGSETQYF,TGTGCCAGCAGCCTGGGGACAGGGGGCTCAGAGACCCAGTACTTC
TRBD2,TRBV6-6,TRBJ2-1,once,CASTSGGPDGNEQFF,TGTGCCAGCACTAGCGGGGGACCCGACGGCAATGAGCAGTTCTTC
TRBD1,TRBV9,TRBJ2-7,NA,CASSPRNRGLEQYF,TGTGCCAGCAGCCCTAGAAACAGGGGGCTCGAGCAGTACTTC
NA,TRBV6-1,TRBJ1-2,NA,CASSEARYVLGGYTF,TGTGCCAGCAGTGAAGCACGATACGTCCTCGGGGGCTACACCTTC
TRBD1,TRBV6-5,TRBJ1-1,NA,CASSTLDRGSKAFF,TGTGCCAGCAGTACCCTAGACAGGGGGAGTAAGGCTTTCTTT
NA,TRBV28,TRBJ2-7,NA,CASSSLAFEQYF,TGTGCCAGCAGTTCATTAGCGTTCGAGCAGTACTTC
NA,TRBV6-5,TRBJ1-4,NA,CATRGDEKLFF,TGTGCCACCAGGGGCGATGAAAAACTGTTTTTT
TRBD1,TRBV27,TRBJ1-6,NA,CASSSWTGGYSPLHF,TGTGCCAGCAGTTCCTGGACAGGGGGCTATTCACCCCTCCACTTT
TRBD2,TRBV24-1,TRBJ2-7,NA,CATSDPSGESTYEQYF,TGTGCCACCAGTGACCCTAGCGGGGAATCTACCTACGAGCAGTACTTC
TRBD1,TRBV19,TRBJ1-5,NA,CASSLSTGEGQPQHF,TGTGCCAGTAGTCTATCGACAGGGGAAGGGCAGCCCCAGCATTTT
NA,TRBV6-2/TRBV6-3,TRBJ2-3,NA,CASSYSTGRPTDTQYF,TGTGCCAGCAGTTACTCGACAGGTCGGCCCACAGATACGCAGTATTTT
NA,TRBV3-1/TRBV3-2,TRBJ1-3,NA,CASSQFLQGSGNTIYF,TGTGCCAGCAGCCAATTTCTCCAGGGGTCTGGAAACACCATATATTTT
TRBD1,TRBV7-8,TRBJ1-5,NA,CASSFDRGNQPQHF,TGTGCCAGCAGCTTTGACAGGGGCAATCAGCCCCAGCATTTT
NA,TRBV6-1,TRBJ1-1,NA,CASSEVGGARSEAFF,TGTGCCAGCAGTGAAGTAGGGGGGGCGCGGAGTGAAGCTTTCTTT
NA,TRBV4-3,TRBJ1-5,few,CASSQDRGGSNQPQHF,TGCGCCAGCAGCCAAGATCGGGGGGGTAGCAATCAGCCCCAGCATTTT
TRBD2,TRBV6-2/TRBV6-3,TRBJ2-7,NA,CASSYSGLAGANEQYF,TGTGCCAGCAGTTACTCGGGACTAGCGGGGGCCAACGAGCAGTACTTC
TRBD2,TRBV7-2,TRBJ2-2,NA,CASSASGGFDLGELFF,TGTGCCAGCAGCGCTAGCGGGGGATTTGATTTGGGGGAGCTGTTTTTT